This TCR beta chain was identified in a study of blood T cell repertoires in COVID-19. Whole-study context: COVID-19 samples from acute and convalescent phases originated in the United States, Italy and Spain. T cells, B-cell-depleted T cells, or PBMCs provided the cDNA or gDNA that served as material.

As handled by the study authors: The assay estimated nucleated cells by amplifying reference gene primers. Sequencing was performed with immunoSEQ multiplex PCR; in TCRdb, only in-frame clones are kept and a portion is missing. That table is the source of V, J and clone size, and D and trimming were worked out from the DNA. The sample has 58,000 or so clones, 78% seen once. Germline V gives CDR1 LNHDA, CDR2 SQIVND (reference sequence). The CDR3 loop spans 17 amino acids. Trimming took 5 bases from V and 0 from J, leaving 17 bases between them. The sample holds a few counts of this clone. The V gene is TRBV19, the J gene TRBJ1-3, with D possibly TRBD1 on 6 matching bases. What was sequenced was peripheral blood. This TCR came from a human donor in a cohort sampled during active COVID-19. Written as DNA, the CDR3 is TGTGCCAGTAGTGGGGGAATTAGACAGGCCTCTGGAAACACCATATATTTT. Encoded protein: CASSGGIRQASGNTIYF.